One sample yielded the 24 T cell receptor beta chains listed below, sequenced in a study of T cell responses to AZD1222 COVID-19 vaccine. Repertoires were generated with immunoSEQ multiplex PCR, while TCRdb's copy carries only in-frame clones and drops some. The sample carries tens of thousands of clones, nearly 90% recorded once. This sample comprised peripheral blood, obtained on day 0 of MenACWY control vaccination. These TCRs come from an adult in good health.

This clone occurred a few times. The chain joins TRBV30 to TRBJ1-3, with 7 bases that match TRBD1. Germline V gene lookup returns CDR1 GTSNPN and CDR2 SVGIG (reference sequence). There are 17 residues in the CDR3. J was trimmed by 4 bases and V by 2 bases; bases with no gene match: 14. CDR3: CAWSISTGVGFGNTIYF. Here the CDR3 DNA reads TGTGCCTGGAGTATAAGTACAGGGGTAGGATTCGGAAACACCATATATTTT.

This chain uses TRBV5-1 with TRBJ2-7; unclear D gene. Germline V gene lookup returns CDR1 SGHRS and CDR2 YFSETQ. V was clipped by 0 bases and J by 3 bases, with 10 bases between them. This CDR3 spans 14 amino acids. The CDR3 region is CASSLDSPLYEQYF. In DNA, the CDR3 is TGCGCCAGCAGCTTGGACAGCCCCCTCTACGAGCAGTACTTC.

The rearrangement uses TRBV14 and TRBJ1-1; no definite D call. The CDR3 sequence is 14 residues long. Deletions cut 7 bases from V and 4 bases from J, with 16 bases between. The germline gives CDR1 SGHDN, CDR2 FVKESK. The CDR3 spells CASKKGNRITEAFF. CDR3 DNA: TGTGCCAGCAAGAAAGGGAACCGCATCACTGAAGCTTTCTTT.

The chain combines TRBV7-2 with TRBJ2-1; 11 nucleotides match TRBD2. After removal of 5 bases from V and 10 bases from J, the junction contained 7 bases not matched to a gene. The CDR3 sequence is 14 residues long. The germline CDR1 and CDR2 sequences are SGHTA and FQGNSA. As DNA, the CDR3 is TGTGCCAGCAGCCTAGGGACTAGCGGAGACGAGCAGTTCTTC. Protein product: CASSLGTSGDEQFF.

This chain joins TRBV5-6 and TRBJ2-7; TRBD1 matches at 9 bases. J gave up 5 bases and V 3 bases, and 18 bases lay outside the gene matches. This CDR3 comprises 18 residues. Germline V lookup: CDR1 SGHDT, CDR2 YYEEEE. The CDR3 sequence: CASSSPRQTGGSAHEQYF. The CDR3, as DNA: TGTGCCAGCAGCTCCCCGCGGCAAACAGGGGGCAGTGCCCACGAGCAGTACTTC.

A remark on this clone: Additional DNA sequences in this sample encode the identical CDR3. J is TRBJ1-4 and V is TRBV7-9; D remains unclear. The CDR3 runs 12 residues. The germline gives CDR1 SEHNR, CDR2 FQNEAQ (reference sequence). Trimming stripped 5 bases from V and 8 bases from J, with 9 bases between. The CDR3 here is CASSPRGEKLFF. For the CDR3, the DNA is TGTGCCAGCAGCCCGAGAGGGGAAAAACTGTTTTTT. Complete variable domain (other parts from reference TRBV7-9 and TRBJ1-4): DTGVSQNPRHKITKRGQNVTFRCDPISEHNRLYWYRQTLGQGPEFLTYFQNEAQLEKSRLLSDRFSAERPKGSFSTLEIQRTEQGDSAMYLCASSPRGEKLFFGSGTQLSVL.

The rearrangement links TRBV5-1 to TRBJ2-5, with TRBD1 matching 8 bases. The germline gives CDR1 SGHRS, CDR2 YFSETQ. The J segment lost 1 base and the V segment lost 1 base, leaving 3 bases of the junction unmatched. This CDR3 has 15 amino acids. The CDR3 loop is CASSLFGTGQETQYF. In DNA form, the CDR3 reads TGCGCCAGCAGCTTGTTCGGGACAGGCCAAGAGACCCAGTACTTC. The entire variable domain, with the rest obtained from reference TRBV5-1 and TRBJ2-5, is as follows: KAGVTQTPRYLIKTRGQQVTLSCSPISGHRSVSWYQQTPGQGLQFLFEYFSETQRNKGNFPGRFSGRQFSNSRSEMNVSTLELGDSALYLCASSLFGTGQETQYFGPGTRLLVL.

The V and J genes are TRBV6-5 and TRBJ2-6; D call uncertain. In germline, CDR1 is MNHEY, CDR2 SVGAGI. Trimming took off 2 bases at V and 0 bases at J, with 8 bases between the two ends. CDR3 size: 16 residues. The CDR3, as DNA: TGTGCCAGCAGTTACGAACCGCCCTCTGGGGCCAACGTCCTGACTTTC. Amino acid sequence: CASSYEPPSGANVLTF.

The chain is built from TRBV14 and TRBJ1-6, with D perhaps matching TRBD1 (5 bases). Trimming removed 3 bases at V and 6 bases at J, with 12 bases between. CDR1 is SGHDN and CDR2 is FVKESK in the germline V gene. The CDR3 runs 15 residues. CDR3 sequence reads: CASSHRAGANSPLHF. CDR3 sequence (DNA): TGTGCCAGCAGCCATCGGGCTGGGGCTAATTCACCCCTCCACTTT. The whole variable domain, filled in from reference TRBV14 and TRBJ1-6, reads EAGVTQFPSHSVIEKGQTVTLRCDPISGHDNLYWYRRVMGKEIKFLLHFVKESKQDESGMPNNRFLAERTGGTYSTLKVQPAELEDSGVYFCASSHRAGANSPLHFGNGTRLTVT.

This clone was counted once. The gene calls are TRBV9 and TRBJ1-5; D is ambiguous. The CDR3 contains 15 residues. The V end lost 0 bases, the J end lost 3 bases, and 10 bases lay between the germline ends. Germline V lookup: CDR1 SGDLS, CDR2 YYNGEE. The CDR3 sequence is CASSVGKAINQPQHF. CDR3 DNA: TGTGCCAGCAGCGTAGGGAAGGCGATCAATCAGCCCCAGCATTTT. The entire variable domain, with the rest obtained from reference TRBV9 and TRBJ1-5, is as follows: DSGVTQTPKHLITATGQRVTLRCSPRSGDLSVYWYQQSLDQGLQFLIQYYNGEERAKGNILERFSAQQFPDLHSELNLSSLELGDSALYFCASSVGKAINQPQHFGDGTRLSIL.

The CDR3 coding sequence is TGTGCCAGCAGCTTATCGGTCGAGCAGTACTTC. Its translation: CASSLSVEQYF. V gene TRBV7-2 combines with J gene TRBJ2-7; D ambiguous. Looked up from germline, CDR1 is SGHTA and CDR2 is FQGNSA. Trimming pared 2 bases from V and 6 bases from J, leaving 5 bases between. The CDR3 is made up of 11 amino acids.

The chain combines TRBV25-1 with TRBJ1-1; D gene unclear. Germline CDR1 and CDR2: MGHDK and SYGVNS. The CDR3 has 17 amino acids. V lost 2 bases and J lost 0, with 16 bases in between. CDR3 loop: CASSESGWAGLNTEAFF. DNA of the CDR3: TGTGCCAGCAGTGAAAGTGGGTGGGCAGGACTGAACACTGAAGCTTTCTTT.

The rearrangement joins TRBV4-3 to TRBJ1-1; possible D gene TRBD1, 5 bases. The CDR3 has 16 residues. Trimming cost V 1 base and J 1 base, with 13 bases left between them. Germline V gene sequence: CDR1 LGHNA, CDR2 YSLEER. The CDR3 DNA follows: TGCGCCAGCAGCCAAGGGGGGGTCCAAGGGAACACTGAAGCTTTCTTT. Its translation: CASSQGGVQGNTEAFF.

CDR3 region: CASTIPPRQVGELFF. In DNA form, the CDR3 reads TGTGCCAGCACCATCCCCCCGAGACAAGTCGGGGAGCTGTTTTTT. V gene TRBV6-5 combines with J gene TRBJ2-2; D unclear. The V gene lost 7 bases and the J gene lost 7 bases, with 19 bases spanning the gap. Germline V gene data show CDR1 as MNHEY and CDR2 as SVGAGI. This CDR3 is 15 amino acids long.

The count of this clone is one. This sequence joins TRBV5-1 and TRBJ1-3; D is undetermined. The CDR3 consists of 15 residues. The V end lost 0 bases, the J end lost 4 bases, and 11 bases lay between the germline ends. Germline V gene sequence: CDR1 SGHRS, CDR2 YFSETQ. The CDR3 sequence is CASSLAGPRGNTIYF. The CDR3 nucleotides read TGCGCCAGCAGCTTGGCAGGCCCGCGGGGAAACACCATATATTTT. Based on the CDR3 plus reference TRBV5-1 and TRBJ1-3, the full variable domain is KAGVTQTPRYLIKTRGQQVTLSCSPISGHRSVSWYQQTPGQGLQFLFEYFSETQRNKGNFPGRFSGRQFSNSRSEMNVSTLELGDSALYLCASSLAGPRGNTIYFGEGSWLTVV.

This clone was observed a few times. The CDR3 DNA reads as TGCGCCAGCAGCTTGGGGGGACCGGAGTTCGGTCAGCCCCAGCATTTT. This translates into CASSLGGPEFGQPQHF. The rearrangement joins TRBV5-1 to TRBJ1-5; possibly TRBD1 for D (5 bases). Trimming removed 0 bases from V and 6 bases from J, with 16 bases in between. Germline CDR1 and CDR2: SGHRS and YFSETQ. The CDR3 is made up of 16 amino acids.

The chain links TRBV7-3 to TRBJ2-1; 9 bases are shared with TRBD2. The CDR3 sequence is 16 residues long. CDR1 is SGHTA, CDR2 FQGTGA, per germline. Trimming removed 1 base from V and 5 bases from J; junction bases left unmatched: 6. CDR3 sequence reads: CASSLSLAGSNNEQFF. The CDR3 nucleotides are TGTGCCAGCAGCTTAAGTCTAGCGGGGAGTAACAATGAGCAGTTCTTC.

The chain is built from TRBV3-1 (or the pseudogene TRBV3-2) and TRBJ1-5, with D maybe TRBD1 (5 bases). This CDR3 comprises 15 residues. Per the germline V gene, CDR1 is LGHDT and CDR2 is YNNKEL (reference sequence). V was clipped by 1 base and J by 7 bases, with 14 bases between them. CDR3 sequence (DNA): TGTGCCAGCAGCCAAGCCGGCAGGGTGGAGCAGCCCCAGCATTTT. Its translation: CASSQAGRVEQPQHF.

The rearrangement links TRBV30 to TRBJ1-1, with 9 nucleotides matching TRBD1. V was pared by 4 bases and J by 5 bases, with 5 bases of the junction left unmatched. This CDR3 spans 13 amino acids. Germline CDR1 GTSNPN, CDR2 SVGIG (reference sequence). The CDR3 reads CAWTADRGTEAFF. The CDR3 DNA sequence: TGTGCCTGGACCGCGGACAGGGGTACTGAAGCTTTCTTT.

This chain links TRBV6-5 with TRBJ2-7, with D possibly TRBD1 on 6 matching bases. The germline gives CDR1 MNHEY, CDR2 SVGAGI. The ends were cut back, 4 bases at V and 0 bases at J, with 10 bases in the middle. The CDR3 consists of 14 residues. The CDR3 here is CASSSRDISYEQYF. The CDR3 nucleotides are TGTGCCAGCAGTTCCCGGGACATCTCCTACGAGCAGTACTTC.

The CDR3 sequence is CASSESQLLARQYGYTF. Here the CDR3 DNA reads TGTGCCAGCAGTGAATCCCAACTCCTGGCACGACAGTATGGCTACACCTTC. V gene TRBV2 combines with J gene TRBJ1-2; D is perhaps TRBD1 (5 bases). The CDR3 extends over 17 amino acids. V gave up 2 bases and J gave up 5 bases, with 21 bases separating them. CDR1 and CDR2 (germline): SNHLY, FYNNEI.

The chain links TRBV20-1 to TRBJ1-1; a possible D gene is TRBD1 (6 bases). The CDR3 extends over 14 amino acids. The germline V gene encodes CDR1 DFQATT and CDR2 SNEGSKA (reference sequence). The germline V and J ends were trimmed by 3 bases and 0 bases, with 11 bases remaining between them. The DNA for the CDR3 is TGCAGTGCTAGTGGGGGGGGCATGAACACTGAAGCTTTCTTT. Its protein product is CSASGGGMNTEAFF.

The CDR3 loop is CASSFRGHSSEQFF. As DNA, the CDR3 is TGTGCCAGCAGTTTCCGGGGGCACAGCAGTGAGCAGTTCTTC. The gene calls are TRBV6-5 and TRBJ2-1; D assignment may be TRBD1 or TRBD2 (6 bases each). Germline V gene lookup returns CDR1 MNHEY and CDR2 SVGAGI. The CDR3 has 14 amino acids. Deletions cut 4 bases from V and 9 bases from J, with 16 bases between.

This chain links TRBV19 with TRBJ1-1; unclear D gene. V was shortened by 6 bases and J by 1 base, with 6 bases between the two germline ends. The CDR3 loop spans 12 amino acids. CDR1 and CDR2 from the germline V gene are LNHDA and SQIVND (reference sequence). The CDR3 is CASRYGNTEAFF. The DNA for the CDR3 is TGTGCCAGTAGGTATGGGAACACTGAAGCTTTCTTT.